This T cell receptor (beta chain) was sequenced for a study of regulatory T cells in long-lasting Graves disease. General study points: Persistent disease preferred TRBV28, TRBJ1-2 and TRBJ2-5.

Library construction for TCR beta used iRepertoire HTBI primers and Arm-PCR of CDR3 regions. From the multiplex PCR reads, TCRdb called clonotypes with MiXCR, one entry per CDR3 protein. The data hold 450,000 to 700,000 distinct CDR3 sequences, with around an eighth observed a single time. This clonotype was seen more than once but under ten times. The antigen is undetermined. Germline lookup yields CDR1 SGHVS and CDR2 FNYEAQ. There are 17 residues in the CDR3. Germline trimming cut 4 bases from V and 4 bases from J; bases unmatched to any gene: 7. Noted time point: newly diagnosed GD, antithyroid drugs for less than 3 months. The TCR library used RNA extracted from PBMCs. This same sample was also part of a study on T cells in Graves' hyperthyroidism and ophthalmopathy. From that report: Exclusions: uncontrolled infection, other autoimmune disease, pregnancy, lactation. Median prediction lead before ophthalmopathy onset was around 6.9 months with the model.

The sample was peripheral blood mononuclear cells (PBMCs), taken at new diagnosis, from a patient treated with antithyroid drugs. This receptor was taken from a young man with Graves disease. The chain employs TRBV7-6 and TRBJ2-2, with TRBD2 matching over 12 bases. CDR3 region: CASSSVMTSGGTGELFF. The CDR3 DNA sequence: TGTGCCAGCAGCTCTGTTATGACTAGCGGGGGCACCGGGGAGCTGTTTTTT.